The 19 T cell receptor beta chains presented below share a single source sample, sequenced in a study of T cells expressing NK-cell markers. TCRdb reprocessed the 5' RACE reads and keeps a single row for each CDR3 protein, giving no DNA. The sample shows under 500,000 distinct CDR3 sequences, and roughly 8% sits with its ten largest clones. Sequenced material: blood T cells: a sorted CD56 or NKG2C T cell subset, CD4+ or CD8+ T cells, or bulk PBMC T cells (not recorded which). The source is a woman aged 18-70 years in good health.

CDR3 sequence: CATAGATNEQFF. V gene TRBV10-3 combines with J gene TRBJ2-1; the D call from TCRdb, TRBD2, cannot be confirmed without DNA. CDR1 ENHRY and CDR2 SYGVKD come from the germline V gene. The CDR3 has 12 amino acids.

This chain links TRBV7-7 with TRBJ2-2; the TRBD1 assignment by TCRdb is unverifiable without DNA. Germline-derived CDR1 and CDR2 are SSHAT and FNYEAQ (reference sequence). This CDR3 comprises 16 residues. CDR3 sequence reads: CASSPRLRETTGELFF. Based on the CDR3 plus reference TRBV7-7 and TRBJ2-2, the full variable domain is GAGVSQSPRYKVTKRGQDVTLRCDPISSHATLYWYQQALGQGPEFLTYFNYEAQPDKSGLPSDRFSAERPEGSISTLTIQRTEQRDSAMYRCASSPRLRETTGELFFGEGSRLTVL.

The genes are TRBV5-1 and TRBJ2-3; TCRdb's D call, TRBD2, is unchecked because there is no DNA. This CDR3 contains 15 residues. Germline-derived CDR1 and CDR2 are SGHRS and YFSETQ. CDR3 protein: CASSLLAGHTDTQYF. The full variable domain, in which reference TRBV5-1 and TRBJ2-3 provide the parts outside the CDR3, is KAGVTQTPRYLIKTRGQQVTLSCSPISGHRSVSWYQQTPGQGLQFLFEYFSETQRNKGNFPGRFSGRQFSNSRSEMNVSTLELGDSALYLCASSLLAGHTDTQYFGPGTRLTVL.

This chain joins TRBV28 and TRBJ1-4. This CDR3 is built from 14 residues. Germline-derived CDR1 and CDR2 are MDHEN and SYDVKM. CDR3 amino acids: CASSLRRYNEKLFF.

V is TRBV9 and J is TRBJ2-7; the TCRdb call, TRBD2, lacks DNA for checking. From germline, CDR1 is SGDLS and CDR2 YYNGEE. The CDR3 has 14 amino acids. The CDR3 reads CASSARDFGREQYF.

The rearrangement uses TRBV27 and TRBJ1-1. The length of the CDR3 is 16 residues. CDR1 MNHEY and CDR2 SMNVEV come from the germline V gene (reference sequence). The CDR3 is CASSLSGGRLNTEAFF.

The chain employs TRBV28 and TRBJ2-1; lacking DNA, the TRBD2 call made by TCRdb goes unchecked. CDR3 size: 14 residues. Germline CDR1 MDHEN, CDR2 SYDVKM. CDR3 protein: CASSLLEGTGEQFF. The variable domain in full, with the rest retrieved from reference TRBV28 and TRBJ2-1, is DVKVTQSSRYLVKRTGEKVFLECVQDMDHENMFWYRQDPGLGLRLIYFSYDVKMKEKGDIPEGYSVSREKKERFSLILESASTNQTSMYLCASSLLEGTGEQFFGPGTRLTVL.

The genes are TRBV12-3 or TRBV12-4 and TRBJ1-1; TCRdb calls TRBD1, which cannot be checked without DNA. CDR3 size: 14 residues. CDR3 protein: CASSWTGEVAEAFF.

The V and J genes are TRBV5-1 and TRBJ2-5; TCRdb outputs TRBD2, but without DNA this stays unchecked. CDR1 is SGHRS, CDR2 YFSETQ, per germline. The CDR3 extends over 16 amino acids. CDR3 residues: CASSFGGLAGRETQYF.

CDR3 sequence reads: CASSQTGRGNTIYF. This chain joins TRBV3-1 and TRBJ1-3; as DNA is missing, the TRBD1 call by TCRdb cannot be tested. Per the germline V gene, CDR1 is LGHDT and CDR2 is YNNKEL (reference sequence). The CDR3 covers 14 residues.

This chain connects TRBV4-1 to TRBJ1-6. Germline V gene data show CDR1 as MGHRA and CDR2 as YSYEKL. This CDR3 spans 12 amino acids. CDR3 loop: CASQISGSPLHF.

This chain joins TRBV29-1 and TRBJ1-3. CDR3 length equals 15 residues. Germline loops: CDR1 SQVTM, CDR2 ANQGSEA. The CDR3: CSVEKQTFSGNTIYF.

The genes are TRBV12-3 or TRBV12-4 and TRBJ2-1; TCRdb returns TRBD1, unconfirmable since there is no DNA. The length of the CDR3 is 12 residues. The CDR3 sequence is CASSPERDEQFF.

The rearrangement uses TRBV4-1 and TRBJ2-5; TCRdb proposes TRBD2, but this gene call is untestable without DNA. CDR3 length: 19 amino acids. The germline V gene encodes CDR1 MGHRA and CDR2 YSYEKL. Here the CDR3 reads CASSQIGGLAGGYGETQYF.

This chain links TRBV27 with TRBJ2-2; absent DNA, TCRdb's TRBD2 call cannot be checked. Germline CDR1 is MNHEY and CDR2 is SMNVEV (reference sequence). This CDR3 spans 14 amino acids. CDR3: CASSARAAGGELFF.

This rearrangement joins TRBV20-1 to TRBJ2-5; TCRdb's D gene call, TRBD1, goes unchecked for lack of DNA. This CDR3 comprises 14 residues. Germline-derived CDR1 and CDR2 are DFQATT and SNEGSKA (reference sequence). CDR3: CSARGTGGGETQYF.

The genes are TRBV29-1 and TRBJ2-2; no DNA is available, so the TRBD1 call from TCRdb remains unchecked. CDR3 size: 15 residues. Germline V gives CDR1 SQVTM, CDR2 ANQGSEA. The CDR3 here is CSVESGGSNTGELFF.

This rearrangement joins TRBV19 to TRBJ2-2. CDR1 LNHDA and CDR2 SQIVND come from the germline V gene (reference sequence). This CDR3 is built from 12 residues. The CDR3 is CASSIFSGELFF.

The chain joins TRBV27 to TRBJ2-5; the TCRdb call, TRBD2, lacks DNA for checking. The CDR3 is 15 amino acids. Per the germline V gene, CDR1 is MNHEY and CDR2 is SMNVEV (reference sequence). The CDR3 here is CASSWRSSTRETQYF.